This T cell receptor beta chain was sequenced during a study of blood T cell repertoires in COVID-19. Participants were aged about 18 to 89 years from some 24 US areas. The CDR3 extends over 18 amino acids. From germline, CDR1 is SGHTA and CDR2 FQGNSA. Trimming cost V 1 base and J 3 bases; bases outside gene matches: 10. Profiling relied on immunoSEQ multiplex PCR, and the TCRdb table lists in-frame clones only, not all of them. This repertoire shows about 480,000 clones, roughly 88% found once; its top ten account for around 1.9%. The TCR originated in a woman in her thirties or forties who had recovered from COVID-19. This chain joins TRBV7-2 and TRBJ2-7; 12 nucleotides agree with TRBD2. Material: PBMCs or T cells enriched from blood (not recorded which). The CDR3 protein is CASSLVGTSGLRGYEQYF. The CDR3 DNA follows: TGTGCCAGCAGCTTAGTGGGGACTAGCGGGTTACGGGGCTACGAGCAGTACTTC.